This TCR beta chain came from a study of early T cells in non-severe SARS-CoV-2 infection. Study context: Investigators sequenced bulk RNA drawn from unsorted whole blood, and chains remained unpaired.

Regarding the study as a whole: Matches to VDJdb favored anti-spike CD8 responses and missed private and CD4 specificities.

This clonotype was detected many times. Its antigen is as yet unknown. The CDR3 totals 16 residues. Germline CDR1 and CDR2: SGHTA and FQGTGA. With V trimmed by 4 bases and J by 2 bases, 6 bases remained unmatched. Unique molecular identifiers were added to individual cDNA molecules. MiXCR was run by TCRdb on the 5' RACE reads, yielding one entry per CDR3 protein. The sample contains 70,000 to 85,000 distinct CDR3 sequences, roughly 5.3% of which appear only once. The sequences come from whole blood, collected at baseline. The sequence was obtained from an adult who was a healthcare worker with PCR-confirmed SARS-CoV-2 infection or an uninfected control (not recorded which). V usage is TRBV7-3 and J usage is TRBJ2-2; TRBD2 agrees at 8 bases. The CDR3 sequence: CASSSSGGPNTGELFF. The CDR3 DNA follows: TGTGCCAGCAGCTCCTCGGGAGGGCCCAACACCGGGGAGCTGTTTTTT. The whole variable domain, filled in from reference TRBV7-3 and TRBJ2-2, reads GAGVSQTPSNKVTEKGKYVELRCDPISGHTALYWYRQSLGQGPEFLIYFQGTGAADDSGLPNDRFFAVRPEGSVSTLKIQRTERGDSAVYLCASSSSGGPNTGELFFGEGSRLTVL.